The clone carrying this T cell receptor (beta chain) was recorded a few times. The data are from a study of T-cell memory formation after mild COVID-19. TCRdb re-called the 5' RACE reads through MiXCR, storing one row per CDR3 protein. The table lists 500,000 to 650,000 distinct CDR3 sequences, about 20% of them singletons. The sample comprised PBMCs or a T cell subset sorted from them (not recorded which). The clonotype comes from an adult woman who had mild COVID-19 (a few samples of this study predate the infection). Cell type and time point are not known.

This CDR3 reads CASSLSKTGGQPQHF. CDR3 bases: TGTGCCAGCAGTTTATCGAAGACAGGGGGTCAGCCCCAGCATTTT. The chain uses TRBV27 and TRBJ1-5; 9 bases line up with TRBD1. CDR3 size: 15 residues. Germline CDR1 and CDR2: MNHEY and SMNVEV (reference sequence). V lost 0 bases, J lost 6 bases, and 3 bases stayed unmatched.